This T cell receptor beta chain appears in the sequencing data of a study of T cell repertoires in cytomegalovirus infection. This clonotype was counted at least ten times. The CDR3 covers 15 residues. The germline V gene encodes CDR1 SEHNR and CDR2 FQNEAQ (reference sequence). Between the trimmed V and J ends, which lost 1 base and 2 bases, there was a span of 11 bases. MiXCR, applied by TCRdb to the reads, yields one record per CDR3 protein. Of some 600,000 distinct CDR3 sequences detected, 20% to 25% appear once; the ten largest clones hold 6.5% to 10%. This chain links TRBV7-9 with TRBJ1-2; perhaps TRBD1 as D (5 bases). Material: CD8+ T cells from PBMCs. The receptor comes from a human donor in good health (CMV status not recorded). Some clones in this sample may be carry-over from other donors' samples. The chain's CDR3 is CASSLGDGVNYGYTF. The CDR3 DNA follows: TGTGCCAGCAGCTTAGGGGACGGGGTAAACTATGGCTACACCTTC.